The clone carrying this T cell receptor (beta chain) showed up just a few times. Its antigen is not known. This record belongs to a study of vaccination effects on CD4 cells after COVID-19. The data were produced by immunoSEQ multiplex PCR, yet TCRdb's version contains in-frame clones alone and is incomplete. This table holds about 23,000 clones, approximately 70% found once. Study outcomes and limitations: There was only 1 of 255 vaccine-induced clones in healthy vaccinees that cross-reacted with common cold coronaviruses. There was marked clonal contraction among infection- and vaccine-induced clones late after vaccination. Researchers reported few convalescent patients and no early post-infection timepoints in the study.

Before sequencing took place, the ViraFEST assay used viral peptide pools to expand antigen-specific CD4+ T cells. Upon completion of approximately ten days in culture, CD4+ T cells were isolated. Each vaccine recipient was nucleocapsid antibody negative and had no prior SARS-CoV-2 infection. In culture with approximately 9.5 IU/ml IL-2 and 8 to 10 ug/ml peptides, PBMC were grown at around 1.8 million per well. V was pared by 1 base and J by 0 bases, with 10 bases between. CDR3 length: 16 residues. CDR1 SGHAT and CDR2 FQNNGV come from the germline V gene. This clonotype originated in a human donor who received a COVID-19 vaccine. This sequence joins TRBV11-2 and TRBJ2-1, with D possibly TRBD1 on 5 matching bases. Source: CD4+ T cells from PBMCs cultured with HCoV-NL63 spike peptides, taken before COVID-19 vaccination. In DNA, the CDR3 is TGTGCCAGCAGCTTAGTTGGGGCCAGCTCCTACAATGAGCAGTTCTTC. This translates into CASSLVGASSYNEQFF.